This is a list of T cell receptor beta chains from one sample in a study of vaccination effects on CD4 cells after COVID-19. The antigens of these receptors remain unknown. The table came from immunoSEQ multiplex PCR; TCRdb's copy has only in-frame clones and leaves some out. The sample has over 30,000 clones; around 82% are singletons. Specimen: CD4+ T cells from PBMCs cultured with HCoV-NL63 spike peptides, collected after COVID-19 vaccination. These receptors originate from a human donor who received a COVID-19 vaccine. Some clones in this sample may be carry-over from other donors' samples. CDR3s include the opening cysteine and the closing phenylalanine or tryptophan. D genes are given only for firm matches. Clone sizes are given selectively: once, few, many, or a class where the clone is expanded.

TRBJ1-4	-	-	TRBV19	TGTGCCAGTAGTTTCACTACAGGGATGGCTAATGAAAAACTGTTTTTT	CASSFTTGMANEKLFF
TRBJ2-3	TRBD2	-	TRBV9	TGTGCCAGCAGCGTAGGGACTAGCGGGGGTGAAGATACGCAGTATTTT	CASSVGTSGGEDTQYF
TRBJ1-2	-	once	TRBV30	TGTGCCTGGAGTCCGGGACAATCATCTGCCGGCTACACCTTC	CAWSPGQSSAGYTF
TRBJ1-2	-	few	TRBV5-4	TGTGCCAGCAGCTTGGAAGCTAAGGGCTACACCTTC	CASSLEAKGYTF
TRBJ2-3	-	-	TRBV5-1	TGCGCCAGCAGCTTGCTGGACATGGTCGCAGATACGCAGTATTTT	CASSLLDMVADTQYF
TRBJ2-3	-	-	TRBV6-5	TGTGCCAGCAGTTACCCGACGCAGTATTTT	CASSYPTQYF
TRBJ1-6	TRBD1	-	TRBV11-2	TGTGCCAGCAGCCCGCCGAGGACAGGGGACAATTCACCCCTCCACTTT	CASSPPRTGDNSPLHF
TRBJ1-1	TRBD1	-	TRBV7-9	TGTGCCAGCAGCTCAGGGGGCGTAAAGAACACTGAAGCTTTCTTT	CASSSGGVKNTEAFF
TRBJ2-1	TRBD1	few	TRBV27	TGTGCCAGCAGGGGGACAGGGAACAATGAGCAGTTCTTC	CASRGTGNNEQFF
TRBJ1-2	-	-	TRBV30	TGTGCCTGGAGCACCCTGCAAGGTTCCTATGGCTACACCTTC	CAWSTLQGSYGYTF
TRBJ2-2	-	-	TRBV5-1	TGCGCCAGCAGCCCATCGACAGGAGCGAACACCGGGGAGCTGTTTTTT	CASSPSTGANTGELFF
TRBJ2-2	-	once	TRBV6-5	TGTGCCAGCATCCGGGTGGGCGGGACCGGGGAGCTGTTTTTT	CASIRVGGTGELFF
TRBJ1-5	-	-	TRBV3-1/TRBV3-2	TGTGCCAGCAGCCATGTCGGAAATCAGCCCCAGCATTTT	CASSHVGNQPQHF
TRBJ2-5	-	-	TRBV15	TGTGCCACCAGCAGACCAGAGGGGGGACAAGAGACCCAGTACTTC	CATSRPEGGQETQYF
TRBJ1-2	-	-	TRBV28	TGTGCCAGCAGTTTAGGCCAGCAGGAAGGCACCTTC	CASSLGQQEGTF
TRBJ2-3	TRBD2	-	TRBV5-6	TGTGCCAGCAGCTCATCCCGGGGGGGCACAGATACGCAGTATTTT	CASSSSRGGTDTQYF
TRBJ2-5	-	-	TRBV5-1	TGCGCCAGCAGCGCAGGTGCCCGTGAGACCCAGTACTTC	CASSAGARETQYF
TRBJ2-5	-	few	TRBV3-1/TRBV3-2	TGTGCCAGCACCATCGATGGGACGACCATGCGATCCCAGTACTTC	CASTIDGTTMRSQYF
TRBJ2-5	-	-	TRBV19	TGTGCCAGTAGTATAGACAGGCAAAGGGAGACCCAGTACTTC	CASSIDRQRETQYF
TRBJ1-4	TRBD1	-	TRBV10-3	TGTGCCATCAGTGAATCCAGGGGGTCTAATGAAAAACTGTTTTTT	CAISESRGSNEKLFF
TRBJ1-2	TRBD1	-	TRBV5-6	TGTGCCAGCAGCTCAACAGGGGTATACTATGGCTACACCTTC	CASSSTGVYYGYTF
TRBJ1-3	TRBD1	-	TRBV12-3/TRBV12-4	TGTGCCAGCAGAACAGGGGCTGGAAACACCATATATTTT	CASRTGAGNTIYF
TRBJ1-1	TRBD1	-	TRBV2	TGTGCCGGCGGGACAGGGCCAAACACTGAAGCTTTCTTT	CAGGTGPNTEAFF
TRBJ1-1	-	-	TRBV5-1	TGCGCCAGCAGCCCGAGAGCGGTGAACACTGAAGCTTTCTTT	CASSPRAVNTEAFF
TRBJ2-3	-	-	TRBV6-1	TGTGCCAGCAGTGAATCTCGGGCAGATACGCAGTATTTT	CASSESRADTQYF
TRBJ2-3	-	-	TRBV6-2/TRBV6-3	TGTGCCAGCAGCCGGTGGGGGGGGGCCGGAGATACGCAGTATTTT	CASSRWGGAGDTQYF
TRBJ2-5	TRBD2	-	TRBV19	TGTGCCAGTAGTAGCGGGGGACGGGAGACCCAGTACTTC	CASSSGGRETQYF
TRBJ2-5	TRBD2	-	TRBV3-1/TRBV3-2	TGCCCCGCCGGACTAGCGGGGGATGCCCGCCAAGAGACCCAGTACTTC	CPAGLAGDARQETQYF
TRBJ2-5	-	few	TRBV5-1	TGCGCCAGCAGCCACGGGACGGCCCAAGAGACCCAGTACTTC	CASSHGTAQETQYF
TRBJ1-5	TRBD1	-	TRBV6-5	TGTGCCAGCGGGAGGGGGCTGGAGCCCCAGCATTTT	CASGRGLEPQHF
TRBJ2-3	TRBD2	-	TRBV6-4	TGTGCCAGCAGTGACACAGCGGGGGGGCCAGCAGATACGCAGTATTTT	CASSDTAGGPADTQYF
TRBJ1-1	-	-	TRBV12-3/TRBV12-4	TGTGCCAGCAGGACAGGCACTGAAGCCTTCTTT	CASRTGTEAFF
TRBJ1-6	-	few	TRBV19	TGTGCCAGTAGCCGCAATGGGCCTGGCGCCGATTCACCCCTCCACTTT	CASSRNGPGADSPLHF
TRBJ1-1	-	-	TRBV9	TGTGCCAGCAGCGTTTACCCGGGGGCGAGGGACACTGAAGCTTTCTTT	CASSVYPGARDTEAFF
TRBJ1-6	-	-	TRBV5-1	TGCGCCAGCAGCCGACGGGGACCCGCGAGTGGGAATTCACCCCTCCACTTT	CASSRRGPASGNSPLHF
TRBJ2-6	-	-	TRBV6-5	TGTGCCAGCAGACCCGGTGGTTCTGGGGCCAACGTCCTGACTTTC	CASRPGGSGANVLTF
TRBJ2-2	-	-	TRBV6-2/TRBV6-3	TGTGCCAGCAGTTACTCGAACAGTCGGCGCACCGGGGAGCTGTTTTTT	CASSYSNSRRTGELFF
TRBJ2-5	TRBD2	-	TRBV9	TGTGCCAGCAGCGTAGGACTAGCGGGGGGACAAGAGACCCAGTACTTC	CASSVGLAGGQETQYF
TRBJ1-3	-	-	TRBV4-1	TGCGCCAGCAGTATCCAGTTGGGGGGTTTTGGAAACACCATATATTTT	CASSIQLGGFGNTIYF
TRBJ1-2	-	-	TRBV12-3/TRBV12-4	TGTGCCAGCAGTCCTCAATATAGCTACACCTTC	CASSPQYSYTF
TRBJ1-6	-	few	TRBV4-2	TGTGCCAGCAGCCAAGGCCGAGGGAATTCACCCCTCCACTTT	CASSQGRGNSPLHF
TRBJ1-1	-	few	TRBV7-3	TGTGCCAGCAGCTCCAACAGTAACACTGAAGCTTTCTTT	CASSSNSNTEAFF
TRBJ2-3	-	once	TRBV10-1	TGCGCCAGCAGTGAGCCGCTCGGTGGGGATACGCAGTATTTT	CASSEPLGGDTQYF
TRBJ2-1	-	-	TRBV5-1	TGCGCCAGCAGCCCTAACGATGAGCAGTTCTTC	CASSPNDEQFF
TRBJ2-1	TRBD2	-	TRBV27	TGTGCCAGCGGGACCAGCGGGGGACCTTTTGCCTACAATGAGCAGTTCTTC	CASGTSGGPFAYNEQFF
TRBJ2-4	TRBD2	-	TRBV24-1	TGTGCCACCAGTGATCTCGGGACTAGCGGGGGGCCCCTCGCCAAAAACATTCAGTACTTC	CATSDLGTSGGPLAKNIQYF
TRBJ1-2	TRBD1	-	TRBV30	TGTGCCTGGGACAGGGATTACTATGGCTACACCTTC	CAWDRDYYGYTF
TRBJ1-5	TRBD1	-	TRBV7-3	TGTGCCAGCAGCTCAAGACCCGCAGGGGACAGAAGCAATCAGCCCCAGCATTTT	CASSSRPAGDRSNQPQHF
TRBJ2-3	-	-	TRBV14	TGTGCCAGCAGCCAAGCCGGAGGAGATACGCAGTATTTT	CASSQAGGDTQYF
TRBJ1-1	-	few	TRBV19	TGTGCCAGTAGTATCCGGCCGTACACTGAAGCTTTCTTT	CASSIRPYTEAFF
TRBJ1-6	-	few	TRBV7-2	TGTGCCAGCAGCTTAGCGCATCTCGCCGGACGGGTTAATTCACCCCTCCACTTT	CASSLAHLAGRVNSPLHF
TRBJ2-3	-	-	TRBV24-1	TGTGCCACCAGTGGAGGGTCGGGGGCAGATACGCAGTATTTT	CATSGGSGADTQYF
TRBJ1-3	TRBD1	-	TRBV3-1/TRBV3-2	TGTGCCAGCAGCTTATCGGACAGGAACCCCGGAAACACCATATATTTT	CASSLSDRNPGNTIYF